This TCR beta chain was documented in a study of OX40 agonist ivuxolimab in advanced cancers. Across the whole study: Two patients with cutaneous melanoma and one with hepatocellular carcinoma, three in total, showed partial responses. Regarding the study as a whole: Still undetermined is the antigen specificity of the expanded peripheral T cells.

In regard to this clone: The antigen is undetermined.

The method was immunoSEQ multiplex PCR; TCRdb's version includes in-frame clones alone and lacks a portion of them. Of tens of thousands of clones listed, about 90% were seen once; the top ten hold 5% to 5.5%. V dropped 3 bases and J dropped 8; count of bases not matched to a gene: 10. The CDR3 is made up of 15 amino acids. CDR1 is SEHNR and CDR2 is FQNEAQ in the germline V gene (reference sequence). Sequencing was performed on CD4+ or CD8+ T cells sorted from blood, taken in a trial of the OX40 agonist ivuxolimab. This receptor was obtained from an adult with an advanced solid tumor such as melanoma, head and neck, liver or kidney cancer. The V gene is TRBV7-9, the J gene TRBJ2-4; 7 nucleotides line up with TRBD2. The CDR3 sequence is CASSFWGREGDIQYF. The CDR3 DNA reads as TGTGCCAGCAGCTTTTGGGGCAGGGAGGGTGACATTCAGTACTTC.